A single sample is the source of the 16 T cell receptor beta chains below, sequenced in a study of human T cells and chemical hapten exposure. Each CDR3 protein is one row after TCRdb ran MiXCR on the RACE reads. The data show 100,000 to 120,000 distinct CDR3 sequences, under 35% seen once. Regarding time point: patch test 3, about 24 weeks after DPC sensitization. The sample's treatment: therapeutic diphenylcyclopropenone sensitization with weekly scalp DPC. The sample here was whole blood, taken in connection with sensitization to the hapten diphenylcyclopropenone (DPC). The origin of the receptors is a man aged 35 to 55 with alopecia areata. Some clones in this sample may be carry-over from other donors' samples.

The chain combines TRBV27 with TRBJ2-7; 8 bases are shared with TRBD2. The V gene end was trimmed by 8 bases and the J gene end by 6 bases; junction bases not matched to a gene: 18. The length of the CDR3 is 16 residues. Germline V lookup: CDR1 MNHEY, CDR2 SMNVEV (reference sequence). The DNA for the CDR3 is TGTGCCAGCGGTACACTGGGACTAGGTTGGATGCGCGAGCAGTACGTC. Translating it yields CASGTLGLGWMREQYV.

This chain links TRBV18 with TRBJ1-2; the D is unclear. The CDR3 runs to 12 residues. Germline CDR1 reads KGHSH; CDR2 reads LQKENI. The V and J ends lost 8 bases and 1 base respectively, with 8 bases between them. The CDR3 coding sequence is TGTGCCAGCGCAGGCCTTAACTATGGCTACACCTTC. Translated, it gives CASAGLNYGYTF.

A few counts support this clonotype. V gene TRBV11-3 combines with J gene TRBJ2-3, with 8 positions matching TRBD1. CDR1 and CDR2 from the germline V gene are SGHNT and YENEEA. Trimming at V came to 5 bases and at J to 0 bases, leaving 13 bases not matched to a gene. This CDR3 comprises 18 residues. The CDR3 DNA is TGTGCCAGCAGCGATACAATCCGGGGACAGGCTAGCACAGATACGCAGTATTTT. Amino acids: CASSDTIRGQASTDTQYF.

This clonotype was picked up a small number of times. The V and J genes are TRBV10-3 and TRBJ2-1; D is possibly TRBD1 or TRBD2 (6 bases each). V gave up 0 bases and J gave up 5 bases, with 11 bases separating them. The germline CDR1 and CDR2 sequences are ENHRY and SYGVKD. This CDR3 is 15 amino acids long. The CDR3 here is CAISESTGADNEQFF. CDR3 bases: TGTGCCATCAGTGAGTCGACGGGGGCGGACAATGAGCAGTTCTTC.

This clonotype was seen more than once but under ten times. The V call is TRBV10-3, the J call TRBJ2-1; D might be TRBD2 (5 bases). The CDR3 is 14 residues long. V was clipped by 9 bases and J by 6 bases, with 18 bases between them. CDR1 and CDR2 from the germline V gene are ENHRY and SYGVKD. CDR3: CAISDATRANEQFF. CDR3 DNA sequence: TGTGCCATTTCGGACGCGACGAGGGCCAATGAGCAGTTCTTC.

The CDR3 DNA follows: TGTGCCAGCAGTTTACTGGGACAGGGAGATGAAAAACTGTTTTTT. It yields the protein CASSLLGQGDEKLFF. The chain joins TRBV27 to TRBJ1-4; 9 bases line up with TRBD1. This CDR3 region has 15 residues. Germline V gene lookup returns CDR1 MNHEY and CDR2 SMNVEV (reference sequence). V shed 2 bases and J 6 bases; nucleotides not matched to a gene: 4.

This clonotype was recorded once. The chain links TRBV4-3 to TRBJ1-1; D gene uncertain. Germline-derived CDR1 and CDR2 are LGHNA and YSLEER. V was pared by 0 bases and J by 1 base, with 15 bases between. The CDR3 totals 17 residues. CDR3 sequence reads: CASSQEIVFGANTEAFF. In DNA, the CDR3 is TGCGCCAGCAGCCAAGAGATCGTTTTTGGCGCGAACACTGAAGCTTTCTTT.

This sequence joins TRBV7-2 and TRBJ2-1; 8 bases fit TRBD1. Germline-derived CDR1 and CDR2 are SGHTA and FQGNSA. The CDR3 spans 17 residues. V shed 3 bases and J 7 bases; nucleotides not matched to a gene: 14. The CDR3 loop is CASSFTSGTTGGNEQFF. The CDR3, as DNA: TGTGCCAGCAGCTTCACGTCCGGGACCACAGGGGGTAATGAGCAGTTCTTC.

CDR3 region: CASSIVTGNNYGYTF. CDR3 sequence (DNA): TGTGCCAGTAGTATTGTAACAGGGAATAACTATGGCTACACCTTC. The rearrangement joins TRBV19 to TRBJ1-2, with a tentative D call TRBD1 (6 bases). Germline V gene lookup returns CDR1 LNHDA and CDR2 SQIVND (reference sequence). V shed 3 bases and J shed 1 base, with 12 bases lying between them. The CDR3 covers 15 residues.

This clonotype was seen only a few times. The chain is built from TRBV28 and TRBJ1-4; TRBD1 aligns across 7 bases. The trim removed 6 bases at V and 6 bases at J, leaving 7 bases unmatched. Germline V lookup: CDR1 MDHEN, CDR2 SYDVKM. CDR3 size: 14 residues. The CDR3 is CASSQGGADEKLFF. The CDR3 nucleotides read TGTGCCAGCAGCCAAGGGGGCGCAGATGAAAAACTGTTTTTT.

In its sample, this clonotype was seen a few times. The chain employs TRBV6-2 or TRBV6-3 and TRBJ2-1, with D possibly being TRBD2 (5 bases). The CDR3 spans 15 residues. Trimming left V 2 bases short and J 0 bases short, with 8 bases between. Per the germline V gene, CDR1 is MNHEY and CDR2 is SVGEGT. The CDR3, as DNA: TGTGCCAGCAGTTACGAGCGGAGCTCCTACAATGAGCAGTTCTTC. It is translated as CASSYERSSYNEQFF.

The chain joins TRBV11-2 to TRBJ2-3; 15 bases are shared with TRBD2. CDR1 is SGHAT, CDR2 FQNNGV, per germline. Unmatched junction bases numbered 5, after V lost 0 bases and J lost 10 bases. The CDR3 is 16 amino acids. The CDR3 region is CASSLEGLAGGVPQYF. CDR3 DNA sequence: TGTGCCAGCAGCTTAGAGGGACTAGCGGGAGGCGTTCCGCAGTATTTT.

The rearrangement links TRBV28 to TRBJ2-5; D gene uncertain. This CDR3 region has 12 residues. Trimming shortened V by 5 bases and J by 2 bases, and 6 bases separated the two germline ends. Germline lookup yields CDR1 MDHEN and CDR2 SYDVKM. As DNA, the CDR3 is TGTGCCAGCAGTGGGTTACAAGAGACCCAGTACTTC. Its protein is CASSGLQETQYF.

This clonotype was seen a handful of times. The V gene is TRBV29-1, the J gene TRBJ2-3; D is unclear. Germline V gene sequence: CDR1 SQVTM, CDR2 ANQGSEA. Trimming left V 3 bases short and J 2 bases short, with 9 bases between. The CDR3 runs 13 residues. CDR3 loop: CSVEPAATDTQYF. CDR3 nucleotide sequence: TGCAGCGTTGAGCCAGCAGCCACAGATACGCAGTATTTT.

This clonotype was found a few times. The gene calls are TRBV11-1 and TRBJ2-6, with 13 bases matching TRBD2. The V and J ends lost 5 bases and 2 bases, in that order; junction bases with no gene match: 6. Germline assignment: CDR1 SGHAT and CDR2 FQDESV (reference sequence). The CDR3 runs to 18 residues. Written as DNA, the CDR3 is TGTGCCAGCAGCGTTGGACTAGCGGGAGAGACTGGGGCCAACGTCCTGACTTTC. Encoded protein: CASSVGLAGETGANVLTF.

This clonotype was seen more than once but under ten times. The chain employs TRBV7-9 and TRBJ2-5; 8 positions agree with TRBD2. This CDR3 has 21 residues. V trimming: 7 bases; J trimming: 7 bases; junction bases outside the gene matches: 32. Germline V gene sequence: CDR1 SEHNR, CDR2 FQNEAQ (reference sequence). In DNA, the CDR3 is TGTGCCAGCACCCCGGACAACCCGACGACTAGCGCGCGCAGCTCCACCGGGACCCAGTACTTC. Amino acids: CASTPDNPTTSARSSTGTQYF. Supplemented by reference TRBV7-9 and TRBJ2-5, the full variable domain reads DTGVSQNPRHKITKRGQNVTFRCDPISEHNRLYWYRQTLGQGPEFLTYFQNEAQLEKSRLLSDRFSAERPKGSFSTLEIQRTEQGDSAMYLCASTPDNPTTSARSSTGTQYFGPGTRLLVL.